The 2 T cell receptor beta chains presented below share a single source sample, sequenced in a study of identical twins. TCRdb redid the calling of the 5' RACE reads with MiXCR, one entry per CDR3 protein. The table lists under 250,000 distinct CDR3 sequences, about an eighth of them singletons. This same sample was also taken into another study, of yellow fever vaccine responses in identical twins.

The sample was memory (CD45RO+) T cells sorted from blood. The receptors derive from a woman aged 18-30 years in good health.

The chain links TRBV19 to TRBJ2-1; 7 bases fit TRBD2. The V and J ends lost 4 bases and 2 bases, in that order; junction bases with no gene match: 8. This CDR3 comprises 16 residues. Germline CDR1 is LNHDA and CDR2 is SQIVND (reference sequence). The CDR3 protein is CASSSPTSSPYNEQFF. CDR3 in DNA: TGTGCCAGTAGTAGCCCGACTAGCTCCCCCTACAATGAGCAGTTCTTC. The complete variable domain, with remaining parts taken from reference TRBV19 and TRBJ2-1, reads DGGITQSPKYLFRKEGQNVTLSCEQNLNHDAMYWYRQDPGQGLRLIYYSQIVNDFQKGDIAEGYSVSREKKESFPLTVTSAQKNPTAFYLCASSSPTSSPYNEQFFGPGTRLTVL.

The table lists this clonotype with a few counts. The chain uses TRBV4-2 and TRBJ2-3; the D gene could be TRBD1 or TRBD2 (5 bases each). CDR1 and CDR2 (germline): LGHNA, YNFKEQ. The length of the CDR3 is 16 residues. The V gene lost 2 bases and the J gene lost 2 bases, with 14 bases spanning the gap. Here the CDR3 reads CASSQRIGTNTDTQYF. CDR3 DNA: TGTGCCAGCAGCCAACGCATCGGGACGAACACAGATACGCAGTATTTT.